This TCR beta chain is from a study of post-analysis software for immune sequencing data. Notes on the study in general: TRBV5-6, TRBV5-1 and TRBV20-1 belonged to a set of about 5 TRBV segments that were more frequent in patients than controls.

This clonotype was picked up a small number of times. Antigen unknown. cDNA libraries of TCR beta carried unique molecular identifiers. One entry per CDR3 protein results from TCRdb running MiXCR on the PCR reads. The sample carries hundreds of thousands of distinct CDR3 sequences, 25% to 30% recorded once. J was trimmed by 7 bases and V by 5 bases; bases with no gene match: 6. The germline V gene has CDR1 SGHVS and CDR2 FNYEAQ. The CDR3 spans 13 residues. The sequenced sample was blood. The clonotype was recovered from a girl between 5 and 17 years old with multiple sclerosis. The chain has TRBV7-6 and TRBJ1-1; TRBD1 matches at 8 bases. The CDR3 DNA follows: TGTGCCAGCAGCCTCGGGACAGGAGATGAAGCTTTCTTT. Protein sequence: CASSLGTGDEAFF. Full variable domain (rest looked up from reference TRBV7-6 and TRBJ1-1): GAGVSQSPRYKVTKRGQDVALRCDPISGHVSLYWYRQALGQGPEFLTYFNYEAQQDKSGLPNDRFSAERPEGSISTLTIQRTEQRDSAMYRCASSLGTGDEAFFGQGTRLTVV.